What follows describes a single T cell receptor (beta chain). Antigen specificity is unknown. The sample belongs to a study of naive and memory T cell subsets. CMV status came from CD4+ IFNgamma after overnight CMV lysate stimulation. Two oligonucleotides, mixed equimolar, formed the beta constant-region primer covering TRBC1 and TRBC2. Nested alpha and beta constant-region primers with the SP2 primer drove four PCR rounds on ligated cDNA. Via MiXCR, TCRdb re-called the UMI-ligation and nested PCR reads, giving one row per CDR3 protein. The sample includes 95,000 to 150,000 distinct CDR3 sequences, around a third of them seen just once. Findings and limits, study-wide: Over 85% of naive TCR sequences appeared only once, unlike memory subsets. No ground truth validated the naive and memory repertoire findings.

Sequencing was carried out using central memory CD4+ T cells from blood. The sequence derives from a human donor in good health.

CDR3 protein: CASSPTLAASSYNEQFF. In nucleotides, the CDR3 is TGTGCCAGCTCACCTACACTAGCGGCTAGCTCCTACAATGAGCAGTTCTTC. The J gene is TRBJ2-1, the V gene TRBV18; TRBD2 agrees at 8 bases. Trimming removed 3 bases from V and 0 bases from J; junction bases left unmatched: 7. The CDR3 covers 17 residues. CDR1 KGHSH and CDR2 LQKENI come from the germline V gene.